The rows below give T cell receptor beta chains drawn from one sample of a study of shared clonotypes between healthy human individuals. Clones were sequenced by immunoSEQ multiplex PCR, and TCRdb holds only the in-frame ones, with some missing. The sample lists 2,500,000 or so clones, 85% to 95% occurring once. The sequenced sample consisted of naive CD4+ T cells sorted from blood. The receptor set was obtained from a man aged 18 to 30 in good health. Both conserved end residues are part of each CDR3. Each record gives: V gene, D gene, J gene, clone size, CDR3 protein, CDR3 DNA. D genes are given only for firm matches. Rows may omit the clone size; those that give it use once, few, many or a size class.

>TRBV20-1|TRBD2|TRBJ2-7|-
CSGGSTGEQYF
TGCAGTGGCGGGAGCACGGGCGAGCAGTACTTC
>TRBV2|-|TRBJ1-2|-
CASEAGAYQGYGYTF
TGTGCCAGCGAGGCCGGGGCCTACCAAGGATATGGCTACACCTTC
>TRBV7-9|-|TRBJ2-7|-
CASSSTGKSSYEQYF
TGTGCCAGCAGCTCCACAGGGAAGAGCTCCTACGAGCAGTACTTC
>TRBV5-1|-|TRBJ1-1|-
CASMRGGNTEAFF
TGCGCCAGCATGCGGGGCGGAAACACTGAAGCTTTCTTT
>TRBV7-8|TRBD2|TRBJ2-5|-
CASSPRTSGGTQYF
TGTGCCAGCAGCCCCCGGACTAGCGGGGGGACCCAGTACTTC
>TRBV28|TRBD1|TRBJ1-1|-
CASSLRDSAFF
TGTGCCAGCAGTTTGCGGGACAGCGCTTTCTTT
>TRBV5-8|-|TRBJ2-2|-
CASSLVQGLTGELFF
TGTGCCAGCAGCTTAGTCCAGGGCTTGACCGGGGAGCTGTTTTTT
>TRBV4-1|-|TRBJ1-4|once
CASRPDNDYEKLFF
TGCGCCAGCAGACCCGACAACGATTATGAAAAACTGTTTTTT
>TRBV7-2|-|TRBJ2-7|-
CASSLQGSSYEQYF
TGTGCCAGCAGCTTACAGGGATCCTCCTACGAGCAGTACTTC
>TRBV6-5|-|TRBJ2-7|-
CASSYDRIYEQYF
TGTGCCAGCAGTTATGACAGGATCTACGAGCAGTACTTC
>TRBV7-2|-|TRBJ2-2|-
CASSLALAANTGELFF
TGTGCCAGCAGCTTAGCGCTAGCCGCGAACACCGGGGAGCTGTTTTTT
>TRBV7-9|-|TRBJ1-2|once
CASSPGGYGYTF
TGTGCCAGCAGCCCGGGAGGGTATGGCTACACCTTC
>TRBV6-1|-|TRBJ1-6|once
CASSDGTGVYNSPLHF
TGTGCCAGCAGTGATGGGACCGGGGTATATAATTCACCCCTCCACTTT
>TRBV10-3|TRBD1|TRBJ1-4|-
CAISKGQVNEKLFF
TGTGCCATCAGTAAGGGACAGGTTAATGAAAAACTGTTTTTT
>TRBV5-4|TRBD2|TRBJ2-1|-
CASSLAIAGVSEQFF
TGTGCCAGCAGCTTGGCAATAGCGGGAGTAAGTGAGCAGTTCTTC
>TRBV29-1|TRBD1|TRBJ1-1|-
CSVWDRGVNTEAFF
TGCAGCGTGTGGGACAGGGGAGTGAACACTGAAGCTTTCTTT
>TRBV5-4|TRBD1|TRBJ1-2|once
CASSPDRVYGYTF
TGTGCCAGCAGCCCCGACAGGGTCTATGGCTACACCTTC
>TRBV27|-|TRBJ2-3|-
CASRVDGAGGRDTQYF
TGTGCCAGCAGGGTCGACGGGGCAGGGGGGCGAGATACGCAGTATTTT
>TRBV5-4|TRBD1|TRBJ1-2|-
CASSLARDSFYGYTF
TGTGCCAGCAGCTTGGCCCGGGACAGCTTCTATGGCTACACCTTC
>TRBV5-4|TRBD2|TRBJ2-1|once
CASTKSGATPDEQFF
TGTGCCAGCACCAAAAGCGGGGCCACCCCCGATGAGCAGTTCTTC
>TRBV2|-|TRBJ2-5|-
CASSRGLRETQYF
TGTGCCAGCAGCCGGGGGCTTCGAGAGACCCAGTACTTC
>TRBV28|TRBD2|TRBJ2-7|-
CASSTPGTSGYEQYF
TGTGCCAGCAGTACCCCGGGGACTAGTGGGTACGAGCAGTACTTC
>TRBV10-3|-|TRBJ1-2|-
CAISPGDYGYTF
TGTGCCATCAGTCCAGGGGACTATGGCTACACCTTC
>TRBV18|-|TRBJ1-4|-
CASSPQQATNEKLFF
TGTGCCAGCTCACCACAACAGGCAACTAATGAAAAACTGTTTTTT
>TRBV6-5|TRBD1|TRBJ1-1|-
CASSRTGKTEAFF
TGTGCCAGCAGTCGGACAGGGAAGACTGAAGCTTTCTTT